This T cell receptor (beta chain) was profiled in a study of siplizumab effects on memory and regulatory T cells. Profiling relied on immunoSEQ multiplex PCR, and the TCRdb table lists in-frame clones only, not all of them. The data contain over 85,000 clones, approximately 95% of them singletons. A remark on this clone: As yet, its antigen is unknown.

Study conclusions and caveats: The alloreactive clones that mapped to unstimulated subsets made up only a minor fraction.

This TCR was sampled from a human donor in good health. Input material: non-Treg CD4+ T cells sorted from blood.

CDR3 DNA sequence: TGTGCCAGCAGTACCCTGGGTAGGGCCAACACTGAAGCTTTCTTT. This translates into CASSTLGRANTEAFF. V gene TRBV6-6 combines with J gene TRBJ1-1; D unclear. The V gene lost 5 bases and the J gene lost 2 bases, with 15 bases spanning the gap. The CDR3 loop spans 15 amino acids. Germline V gives CDR1 MNHNY, CDR2 SVGAGI (reference sequence).